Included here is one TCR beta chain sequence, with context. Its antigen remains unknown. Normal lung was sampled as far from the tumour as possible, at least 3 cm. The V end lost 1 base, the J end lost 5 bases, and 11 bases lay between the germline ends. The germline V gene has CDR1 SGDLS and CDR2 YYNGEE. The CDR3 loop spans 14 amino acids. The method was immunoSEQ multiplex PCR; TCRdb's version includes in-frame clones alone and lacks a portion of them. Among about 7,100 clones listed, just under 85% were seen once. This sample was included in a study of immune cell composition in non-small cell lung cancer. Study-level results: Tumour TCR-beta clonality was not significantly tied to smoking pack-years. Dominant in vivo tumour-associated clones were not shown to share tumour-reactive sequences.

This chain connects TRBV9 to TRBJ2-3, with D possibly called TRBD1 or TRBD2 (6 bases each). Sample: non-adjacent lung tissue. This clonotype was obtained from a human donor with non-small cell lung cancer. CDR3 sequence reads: CASSVRGALDTQYF. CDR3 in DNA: TGTGCCAGCAGCGTAAGGGGGGCGTTAGATACGCAGTATTTT.